The 25 T cell receptor beta chains reported below all come from one sample, sequenced in a study of T cell repertoires in cytomegalovirus infection. TCRdb called the reads again in MiXCR, with one record for every CDR3 protein. The sample shows about 100,000 distinct CDR3 sequences, around 22% of them seen only once. The source material was CD8+ T cells from PBMCs. These receptors came from a human donor in good health (CMV status not recorded). Some clones in this sample may be carry-over from other donors' samples.

This rearrangement joins TRBV28 to TRBJ2-7, with 10 bases lining up with TRBD2. The V segment lost 1 base and the J segment 4 bases; nucleotides outside the gene matches: 1. The length of the CDR3 is 14 residues. CDR1 MDHEN and CDR2 SYDVKM come from the germline V gene. The CDR3 is CASSLSSGGYEQYF. Here the CDR3 DNA reads TGTGCCAGCAGTTTATCTAGCGGGGGTTACGAGCAGTACTTC.

This clonotype showed up many times. V gene TRBV7-2 combines with J gene TRBJ1-6; D perhaps matches TRBD1 (6 bases). Trimming cost V 3 bases and J 13 bases, with 10 bases left between them. This CDR3 comprises 12 residues. The V gene's germline CDR1 is SGHTA and CDR2 FQGNSA. CDR3 protein: CASSLTGGPLHF. As DNA, the CDR3 is TGTGCCAGCAGCTTGACAGGTGGGCCCCTCCACTTT.

This rearrangement joins TRBV4-1 to TRBJ2-1, with a tentative D call TRBD2 (5 bases). CDR3 size: 17 residues. Germline-derived CDR1 and CDR2 are MGHRA and YSYEKL. V lost 1 base, J lost 4 bases, and 17 bases lay in between. The CDR3 DNA reads as TGCGCCAGCAGCCAAGCGACGGGCGGGTCTATGTACAATGAGCAGTTCTTC. Amino acid sequence: CASSQATGGSMYNEQFF.

This clonotype occurred many times. This chain uses TRBV5-1 with TRBJ2-7; TRBD2 aligns across 10 bases. The V gene's germline CDR1 is SGHRS and CDR2 YFSETQ. V trimming: 0 bases; J trimming: 6 bases; junction bases outside the gene matches: 3. This CDR3 contains 14 residues. The CDR3 DNA reads TGCGCCAGCAGCTTGGCTAGCGGGGGCTTCGAGCAGTACTTC. It translates to CASSLASGGFEQYF.

This clonotype was detected a few times. The chain couples TRBV4-2 to TRBJ2-1; D remains unclear. V lost 0 bases to trimming and J lost 5 bases, with 14 bases between them. The germline V gene encodes CDR1 LGHNA and CDR2 YNFKEQ. This CDR3 is 16 amino acids long. The CDR3, as DNA: TGTGCCAGCAGCCAAGATCAGGCCCGAAACCACAATGAGCAGTTCTTC. Translation gives CASSQDQARNHNEQFF.

This clonotype was recorded many times. CDR3 region: CASSPPGETTEAFF. The CDR3 nucleotides are TGTGCCAGCAGCCCTCCGGGGGAAACCACTGAAGCTTTCTTT. The rearrangement uses TRBV7-2 and TRBJ1-1, with D possibly matching TRBD1 (5 bases). Germline lookup yields CDR1 SGHTA and CDR2 FQGNSA. The CDR3 loop spans 14 amino acids. Trimming stripped 5 bases from V and 4 bases from J, with 14 bases between.

This clonotype has only a few counts. This chain uses TRBV4-2 with TRBJ2-4; weak D call: TRBD2 (6 bases). Trimming stripped 4 bases from V and 1 base from J, with 14 bases between. CDR1 and CDR2 (germline): LGHNA, YNFKEQ. The CDR3 runs 16 residues. Written as DNA, the CDR3 is TGTGCCAGCAGCCCCCTAGCGATTGGGGCCAAAAACATTCAGTACTTC. Residues: CASSPLAIGAKNIQYF.

This clonotype showed up just a few times. The CDR3 here is CASTESGVEKLFF. CDR3 bases: TGTGCCAGCACCGAAAGTGGGGTTGAAAAACTGTTTTTT. J is TRBJ1-4 and V is TRBV11-2; D is uncertain. The V end was cut by 7 bases, the J end by 7 bases, with 13 bases between. Germline-derived CDR1 and CDR2 are SGHAT and FQNNGV. The length of the CDR3 is 13 residues.

This clonotype has a count of ten or more. J is TRBJ2-7 and V is TRBV11-3, with D possibly being TRBD1 (5 bases). CDR3 length: 15 residues. CDR1 SGHNT and CDR2 YENEEA come from the germline V gene. With 3 bases removed from V and 2 bases from J, the gap between germline ends came to 14 bases. CDR3 sequence: CASSFPEDKPYEQYF. The CDR3 bases are TGTGCCAGCAGCTTTCCCGAGGACAAGCCCTACGAGCAGTACTTC.

This clonotype was observed at least ten times. One end of the junction varies from germline; a read error may be responsible. The chain combines TRBV20-1 with TRBJ2-7, with 7 bases fitting TRBD1. This CDR3 region has 14 residues. Germline lookup yields CDR1 DFQATT and CDR2 SNEGSKA (reference sequence). The CDR3 here is CSAREDRDSYEQYF. CDR3 sequence (DNA): TGCAGTGCTCGAGAAGACAGGGACTCCTACGAGCAGTACTTC.

There are a few counts of this clonotype. The rearrangement uses TRBV2 and TRBJ1-4; D is ambiguous. This CDR3 is built from 14 residues. Trimming left V 3 bases short and J 14 bases short, with 19 bases between. The germline gives CDR1 SNHLY, CDR2 FYNNEI. CDR3 sequence reads: CASSDGSLIVRLFF. The CDR3 region has the DNA TGTGCCAGCAGTGACGGGAGTTTAATTGTGAGGCTGTTTTTT.

The genes are TRBV7-9 and TRBJ1-2; tentative D call: TRBD1 (6 bases). V was shortened by 5 bases and J by 2 bases, with 9 bases between the two germline ends. Germline assignment: CDR1 SEHNR and CDR2 FQNEAQ (reference sequence). This CDR3 spans 13 amino acids. The CDR3 DNA follows: TGTGCCAGCAGCCAGCAGGGGAACTATGGCTACACCTTC. It encodes CASSQQGNYGYTF.

This clonotype was seen repeatedly, ten times or more. The rearrangement links TRBV7-2 to TRBJ2-7; 10 positions agree with TRBD2. CDR1 SGHTA and CDR2 FQGNSA come from the germline V gene. Trimming removed 4 bases from V and 4 bases from J; junction bases left unmatched: 4. The CDR3 extends over 14 amino acids. The CDR3 loop reads CASSWVAGGYEQYF. DNA of the CDR3: TGTGCCAGCAGCTGGGTAGCGGGGGGTTACGAGCAGTACTTC.

This clonotype turned up a few times. This chain connects TRBV6-1 to TRBJ2-7; D gene ambiguous. The CDR3 is made up of 14 amino acids. V lost 4 bases and J lost 0, with 10 bases in between. From germline, CDR1 is MNHNS and CDR2 SASEGT. CDR3 sequence: CASSAAASSYEQYF. In DNA form, the CDR3 reads TGTGCCAGCAGTGCGGCGGCGAGCTCCTACGAGCAGTACTTC.

This clonotype was counted only a few times. The chain uses TRBV13 and TRBJ2-1; tentative D call: TRBD2 (6 bases). Germline loops: CDR1 PRHDT, CDR2 FYEKMQ (reference sequence). The CDR3 has 13 residues. Trimming left V 9 bases short and J 1 base short, with 10 bases between. DNA for the CDR3: TGTGCCAGGGGCGGAGGGTCCTACAATGAGCAGTTCTTC. It codes for CARGGGSYNEQFF.

The rearrangement uses TRBV10-3 and TRBJ1-2; 11 bases fit TRBD1. This CDR3 is 13 amino acids long. Germline trimming cut 10 bases from V and 4 bases from J; bases unmatched to any gene: 5. The germline V gene has CDR1 ENHRY and CDR2 SYGVKD. CDR3 nucleotides: TGTGCCACGAGGACAGGGGGCTTCTATGGCTACACCTTC. It codes for CATRTGGFYGYTF.

The chain is built from TRBV6-2 or TRBV6-3 and TRBJ1-1; D remains unclear. Germline V gene lookup returns CDR1 MNHEY and CDR2 SVGEGT. This CDR3 is 14 amino acids long. The V end lost 6 bases, the J end lost 3 bases, and 14 bases lay between the germline ends. CDR3 protein: CASRTVSRDTEAFF. CDR3 sequence (DNA): TGTGCCAGCAGAACCGTCTCCCGCGACACTGAAGCTTTCTTT.

This clonotype showed up just a few times. The CDR3 nucleotides read TGCGCCAGCAGCCAAGACGGGGCAGGGTGGGACGAGCAGTACTTC. Amino acid sequence: CASSQDGAGWDEQYF. The rearrangement links TRBV4-3 to TRBJ2-7; perhaps D is TRBD1 or TRBD2 (5 bases each). There are 15 residues in the CDR3. Trimming removed 0 bases at V and 5 bases at J, with 14 bases between. Looked up from germline, CDR1 is LGHNA and CDR2 is YSLEER.

The J gene is TRBJ2-1, the V gene TRBV18, with unresolved D. The length of the CDR3 is 16 residues. Germline V gene data show CDR1 as KGHSH and CDR2 as LQKENI. V shed 1 base and J shed 0 bases, with 10 bases lying between them. The CDR3 DNA reads TGTGCCAGCTCACCACTTGAAGCCAGCTCCTACAATGAGCAGTTCTTC. Protein product: CASSPLEASSYNEQFF.

The chain is built from TRBV12-3 or TRBV12-4 and TRBJ1-1; 8 nucleotides align to TRBD1. Trimming removed 1 base from V and 3 bases from J; junction bases left unmatched: 4. CDR3 length: 15 amino acids. CDR3 residues: CASSLEDRGDTEAFF. In nucleotides, the CDR3 is TGTGCCAGCAGTTTAGAAGACAGGGGTGACACTGAAGCTTTCTTT.

This clonotype was seen at least ten times. The chain recombines TRBV7-2 with TRBJ2-7, with unresolved D. From germline, CDR1 is SGHTA and CDR2 FQGNSA. The length of the CDR3 is 18 residues. The germline V and J ends were trimmed by 2 bases and 3 bases, with 23 bases remaining between them. The CDR3 region has the DNA TGTGCCAGCAGCTTAAAGCCCTGGGTTGACGATCTCCTCTACGAGCAGTACTTC. Translating gives CASSLKPWVDDLLYEQYF.

The rearrangement uses TRBV29-1 and TRBJ1-4; 9 bases are shared with TRBD1. Germline CDR1 SQVTM, CDR2 ANQGSEA. Trimming took 6 bases from V and 7 from J; bases not matched to a gene: 12. This CDR3 is 15 amino acids long. The CDR3 sequence: CSVRPGTGNSEKLFF. CDR3 DNA sequence: TGCAGCGTCCGTCCCGGGACAGGGAATAGTGAAAAACTGTTTTTT.

This clonotype occurred a few times. The chain joins TRBV25-1 to TRBJ2-2; TRBD1 matches at 9 bases. Germline loops: CDR1 MGHDK, CDR2 SYGVNS. Germline trimming cut 2 bases from V and 7 bases from J; bases unmatched to any gene: 5. The CDR3 has 15 residues. The CDR3 DNA sequence: TGTGCCAGCAGTGAAAACAGGGGGCTGGTCGGGGAGCTGTTTTTT. Amino acid sequence: CASSENRGLVGELFF. Using reference TRBV25-1 and TRBJ2-2 for the parts outside the CDR3, the full variable domain is EADIYQTPRYLVIGTGKKITLECSQTMGHDKMYWYQQDPGMELHLIHYSYGVNSTEKGDLSSESTVSRIRTEHFPLTLESARPSHTSQYLCASSENRGLVGELFFGEGSRLTVL.

This clonotype was counted many times. V is TRBV7-2 and J is TRBJ1-4; D gene unclear. Trimming removed 2 bases at V and 7 bases at J, with 8 bases between. CDR1 is SGHTA and CDR2 is FQGNSA in the germline V gene. The length of the CDR3 is 13 residues. CDR3 bases: TGTGCCAGCAGCTTAATCGGGCTTGAAAAACTGTTTTTT. This codes for CASSLIGLEKLFF.

There are many counts of this clonotype. The chain links TRBV6-4 to TRBJ2-1, with D unclear. Germline values: CDR1 MRHNA, CDR2 SNTAGT. The ends were cut back, 2 bases at V and 4 bases at J, with 12 bases in the middle. The CDR3 covers 15 residues. CDR3 residues: CASSDERAPYNEQFF. The CDR3 nucleotides read TGTGCCAGCAGTGACGAGCGCGCCCCGTACAATGAGCAGTTCTTC.